This T cell receptor (beta chain) was recorded in a study of T cells after posttransplantation cyclophosphamide. Of note for this clone: Its antigen is undetermined.

Some clones are missing from TCRdb's copy, which holds only in-frame ones; the method was immunoSEQ multiplex PCR. The sample lists some 680 clones, around 84% occurring once. Study-wide results and caveats: TRB clonality was highly associated with recipient CMV seropositivity and reactivation. Skin or GI-infiltrating T cells shared few TRB sequences with blood. Later post-transplant blood repertoires were often dominated by donor CD8+ memory clones.

Germline lookup yields CDR1 DFQATT and CDR2 SNEGSKA (reference sequence). This CDR3 region has 11 residues. Trimming left V 2 bases short and J 6 bases short, with 7 bases between. The chain combines TRBV20-1 with TRBJ1-1; tentatively, D is TRBD1 (6 bases). The sequenced sample consisted of gut tissue. The sequence derives from a man in his fifties or sixties. CDR3 sequence reads: CSARRGSEAFF. The CDR3 bases are TGCAGTGCTAGAAGGGGGTCTGAAGCTTTCTTT.